The subject of this entry is one T cell receptor (beta chain). Its antigen is currently unknown. Treatment in this sample: oral pan-JAK inhibitor, 5-10 mg twice daily. Starting from PBMCs, sorting isolated CD4+ and CD8+ T cells. This record belongs to a study of CD8+ T cells in alopecia areata. The length of the CDR3 is 17 residues. V was pared by 0 bases and J by 15 bases, with 20 bases of the junction left unmatched. CDR1 is MNHNS, CDR2 SASEGT, per germline. Reverse transcribed after extraction, RNA yielded cDNA as the sequencing template. Profiling relied on immunoSEQ multiplex PCR, and the TCRdb table lists in-frame clones only, not all of them. The sample has more than 130,000 clones; roughly 80% are singletons. Whole-study results and caveats: Scalp clonality and expanded CD8+ clones among the top 100 were significantly decreased by tofacitinib.

The TCR was taken from a human donor with alopecia areata. The sequencing here drew on CD8+ T cells sorted from blood, taken at week 4, from a patient treated with tofacitinib. The chain combines TRBV6-1 with TRBJ2-1, with TRBD1 identical over 7 bases. The CDR3 protein is CASSEADPRQGVPKPFF. The CDR3 region has the DNA TGTGCCAGCAGTGAAGCGGACCCCCGGCAGGGGGTACCTAAGCCGTTCTTC.